What follows is one TCR beta chain and its context. The data were taken from a study of shared clonotypes between healthy human individuals. The CDR3 consists of 16 residues. V lost 4 bases to trimming and J lost 4 bases; unmatched junction nucleotides: 12. Germline V gene data show CDR1 as LNHDA and CDR2 as SQIVND (reference sequence). The repertoire was sequenced with immunoSEQ multiplex PCR; TCRdb's copy has only in-frame clones and lacks some. Of millions of clones in the sample, roughly 93% were seen once. The chain joins TRBV19 to TRBJ1-2; 7 bases align to TRBD1. Sequencing used naive CD4+ T cells from PBMCs. Noted subset: CD45RA+ positively selected. This clonotype was obtained from a man younger than 35 in good health. Some clones in this sample may be carry-over from other donors' samples. CDR3 nucleotides: TGTGCCAGTAGTACAAAAACCGGGACAGCACTCTATGGCTACACCTTC. This sequence encodes CASSTKTGTALYGYTF.